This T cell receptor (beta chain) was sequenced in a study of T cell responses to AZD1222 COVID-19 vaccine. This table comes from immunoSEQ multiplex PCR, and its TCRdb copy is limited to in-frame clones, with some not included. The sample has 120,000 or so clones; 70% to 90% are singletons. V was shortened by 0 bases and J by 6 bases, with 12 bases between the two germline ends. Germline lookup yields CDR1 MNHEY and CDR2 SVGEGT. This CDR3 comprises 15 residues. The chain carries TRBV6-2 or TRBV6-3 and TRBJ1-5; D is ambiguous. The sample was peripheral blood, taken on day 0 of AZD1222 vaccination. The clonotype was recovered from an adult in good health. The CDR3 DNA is TGTGCCAGCAGTTACTCTCCGGAACGGGGTCAGCCCCAGCATTTT. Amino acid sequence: CASSYSPERGQPQHF.